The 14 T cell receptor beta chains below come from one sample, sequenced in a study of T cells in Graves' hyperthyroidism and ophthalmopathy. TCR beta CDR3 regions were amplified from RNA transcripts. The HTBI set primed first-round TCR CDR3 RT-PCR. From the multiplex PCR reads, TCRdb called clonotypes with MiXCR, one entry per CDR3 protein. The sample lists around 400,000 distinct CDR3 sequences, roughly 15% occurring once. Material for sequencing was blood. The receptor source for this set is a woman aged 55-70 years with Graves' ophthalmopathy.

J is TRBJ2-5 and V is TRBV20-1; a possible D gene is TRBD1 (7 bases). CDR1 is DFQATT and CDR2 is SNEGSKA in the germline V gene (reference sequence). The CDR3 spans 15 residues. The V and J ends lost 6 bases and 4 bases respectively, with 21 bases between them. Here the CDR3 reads CSALTPGGGLETQYF. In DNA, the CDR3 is TGCAGTGCCCTAACCCCAGGGGGAGGACTAGAGACCCAGTACTTC.

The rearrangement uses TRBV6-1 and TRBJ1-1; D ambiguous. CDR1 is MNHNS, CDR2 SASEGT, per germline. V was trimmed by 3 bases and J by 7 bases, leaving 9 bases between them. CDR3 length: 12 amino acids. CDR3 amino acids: CASSETAIEAFF. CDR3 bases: TGTGCCAGCAGTGAGACGGCTATTGAAGCTTTCTTT.

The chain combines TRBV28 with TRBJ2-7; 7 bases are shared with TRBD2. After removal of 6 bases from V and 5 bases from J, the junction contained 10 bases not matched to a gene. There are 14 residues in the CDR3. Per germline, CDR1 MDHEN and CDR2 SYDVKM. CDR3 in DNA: TGTGCCAGCAGAATGCCAAACGGACTAGACGAGCAGTACTTC. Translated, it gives CASRMPNGLDEQYF.

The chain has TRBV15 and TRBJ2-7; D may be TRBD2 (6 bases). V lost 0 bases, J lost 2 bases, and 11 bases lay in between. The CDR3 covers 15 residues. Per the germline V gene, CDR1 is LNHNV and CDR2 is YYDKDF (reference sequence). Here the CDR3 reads CATSRDRGGTYEQYF. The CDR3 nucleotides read TGTGCCACCAGCAGAGATCGTGGAGGGACCTACGAGCAGTACTTC.

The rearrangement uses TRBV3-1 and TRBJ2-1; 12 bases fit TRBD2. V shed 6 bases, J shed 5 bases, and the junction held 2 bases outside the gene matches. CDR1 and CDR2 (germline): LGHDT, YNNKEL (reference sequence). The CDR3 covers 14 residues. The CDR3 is CASRRLAGDNEQFF. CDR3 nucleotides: TGTGCCAGCAGGCGACTAGCGGGAGACAATGAGCAGTTCTTC.

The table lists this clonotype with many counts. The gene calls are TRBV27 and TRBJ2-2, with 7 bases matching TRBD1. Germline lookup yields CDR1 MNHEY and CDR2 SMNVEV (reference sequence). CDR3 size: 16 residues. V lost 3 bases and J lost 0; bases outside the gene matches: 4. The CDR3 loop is CASSLRDSPNTGELFF. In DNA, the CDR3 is TGTGCCAGCAGTTTGAGGGACAGCCCGAACACCGGGGAGCTGTTTTTT.

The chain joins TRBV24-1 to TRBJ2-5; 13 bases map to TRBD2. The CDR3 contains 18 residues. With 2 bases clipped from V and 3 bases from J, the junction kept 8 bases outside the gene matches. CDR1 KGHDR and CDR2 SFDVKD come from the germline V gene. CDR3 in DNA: TGTGCCACCAGTGATTCCGGCTGGACTAGCGGGAGCGAAGAGACCCAGTACTTC. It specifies CATSDSGWTSGSEETQYF.

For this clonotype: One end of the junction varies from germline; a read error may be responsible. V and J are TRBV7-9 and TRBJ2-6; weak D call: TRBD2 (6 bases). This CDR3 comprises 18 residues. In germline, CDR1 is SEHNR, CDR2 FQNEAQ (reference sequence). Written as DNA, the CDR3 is TGTGCCAGCAGCATCCCTTGGGACGGGAGCTCTGGGGCCGACGTCCTGACTTTC. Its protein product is CASSIPWDGSSGADVLTF. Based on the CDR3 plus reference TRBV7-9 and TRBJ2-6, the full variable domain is DTGVSQNPRHKITKRGQNVTFRCDPISEHNRLYWYRQTLGQGPEFLTYFQNEAQLEKSRLLSDRFSAERPKGSFSTLEIQRTEQGDSAMYLCASSIPWDGSSGADVLTFGAGSRLTVL.

The CDR3 DNA follows: TGCAGTGCACCACGGACAGGGAGCGGTGAAAAACTGTTTTTT. Its protein is CSAPRTGSGEKLFF. The chain recombines TRBV20-1 with TRBJ1-4, with 8 bases that match TRBD1. The V segment lost 6 bases and the J segment 7 bases; nucleotides outside the gene matches: 10. From germline, CDR1 is DFQATT and CDR2 SNEGSKA (reference sequence). The CDR3 runs 14 residues.

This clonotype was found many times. The chain's CDR3 is CASSPILTGTYEQYF. In DNA form, the CDR3 reads TGTGCCAGCTCACCCATTTTGACAGGGACCTACGAGCAGTACTTC. The V and J genes are TRBV18 and TRBJ2-7, with 7 bases lining up with TRBD1. Trimming at V came to 3 bases and at J to 2 bases, leaving 7 bases not matched to a gene. Germline loops: CDR1 KGHSH, CDR2 LQKENI. The CDR3 sequence is 15 residues long.

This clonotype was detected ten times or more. CDR3 nucleotides: TGTGCCAGCAGCTCAGGGACTTTACGGCAGACCCAGTACTTC. This translates into CASSSGTLRQTQYF. V is TRBV13 and J is TRBJ2-5; D possibly corresponds to TRBD2 (6 bases). Germline-derived CDR1 and CDR2 are PRHDT and FYEKMQ (reference sequence). V lost 4 bases, J lost 6 bases, and 15 bases lay in between. This CDR3 spans 14 amino acids.

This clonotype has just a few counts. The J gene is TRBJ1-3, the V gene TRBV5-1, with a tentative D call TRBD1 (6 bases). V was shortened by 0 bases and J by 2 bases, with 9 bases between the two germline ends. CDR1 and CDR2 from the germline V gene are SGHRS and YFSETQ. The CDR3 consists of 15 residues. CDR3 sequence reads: CASSLGTVPGNTIYF. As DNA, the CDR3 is TGCGCCAGCAGCTTGGGGACAGTTCCTGGAAACACCATATATTTT.

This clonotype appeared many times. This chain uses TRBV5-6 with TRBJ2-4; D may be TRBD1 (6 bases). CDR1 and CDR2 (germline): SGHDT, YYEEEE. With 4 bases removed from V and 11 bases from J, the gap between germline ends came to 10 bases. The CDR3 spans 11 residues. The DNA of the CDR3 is TGTGCCAGCAGCATAGGACAGTTTCAGTACTTC. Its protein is CASSIGQFQYF. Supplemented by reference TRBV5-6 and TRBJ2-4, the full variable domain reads DAGVTQSPTHLIKTRGQQVTLRCSPKSGHDTVSWYQQALGQGPQFIFQYYEEEERQRGNFPDRFSGHQFPNYSSELNVNALLLGDSALYLCASSIGQFQYFGAGTRLSVL.

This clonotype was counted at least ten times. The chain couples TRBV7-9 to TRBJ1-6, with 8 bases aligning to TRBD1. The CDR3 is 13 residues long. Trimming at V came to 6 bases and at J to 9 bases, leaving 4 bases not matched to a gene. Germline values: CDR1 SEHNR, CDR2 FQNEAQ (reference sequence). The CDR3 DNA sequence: TGTGCCAGCAGGCCGGACAGGGCTTCACCCCTCCACTTT. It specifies CASRPDRASPLHF.